This is a list of T cell receptor beta chains from one sample in a study of blood T cell repertoires in COVID-19. Assay: immunoSEQ multiplex PCR; the TCRdb copy retains only in-frame clones and omits some. The sample lists 210,000 or so clones, less than 90% occurring once. The sample consisted of peripheral blood. These receptors all come from a middle-aged man with active or convalescent COVID-19. Each CDR3 is given with its conserved first and last residue. D genes are given only for firm matches. Size is omitted from some rows. Given values are once, few, many or a class for expanded clones.

CDR3 | DNA | D | J | V | size
CASSPGTSPFFEQFF | TGTGCCAGCAGTCCTGGGACTTCCCCCTTCTTTGAGCAGTTCTTC | - | TRBJ2-1 | TRBV28 | -
CASRRRPGNTEAFF | TGTGCCAGCAGACGTCGACCGGGGAACACTGAAGCTTTCTTT | - | TRBJ1-1 | TRBV28 | -
CASSRTGPPYEQYF | TGTGCCAGCAGCCGAACAGGGCCCCCCTACGAGCAGTACTTC | - | TRBJ2-7 | TRBV7-9 | few
CSVGAGANSPLHF | TGCAGCGTTGGGGCAGGGGCGAATTCACCCCTCCACTTT | - | TRBJ1-6 | TRBV29-1 | -
CASSEGRRGGPKRNYGYTF | TGCGCCAGCAGTGAGGGTAGGCGCGGGGGCCCTAAAAGGAACTATGGCTACACCTTC | - | TRBJ1-2 | TRBV10-1 | -
CASSRNSLGGTIDEQFF | TGTGCCAGCAGTCGAAATTCTCTGGGAGGGACCATCGATGAGCAGTTCTTC | TRBD2 | TRBJ2-1 | TRBV3-1/TRBV3-2 | -
CASSSLGHSGNTIYF | TGTGCCAGCAGCTCTCTGGGGCACTCTGGAAACACCATATATTTT | - | TRBJ1-3 | TRBV6-6 | -
CAWTPGDRGAEAFF | TGTGCCTGGACCCCGGGGGACAGGGGTGCTGAAGCTTTCTTT | TRBD1 | TRBJ1-1 | TRBV30 | -
CASRFQGTDTQYF | TGTGCCAGCAGATTCCAGGGTACAGATACGCAGTATTTT | - | TRBJ2-3 | TRBV6-5 | -
CASSLDSVGDIQYF | TGCGCCAGCAGCTTGGACTCGGTCGGGGACATTCAGTACTTC | - | TRBJ2-4 | TRBV5-1 | -
CASSNDREAGKTQYF | TGCGCCAGCAGCAACGACAGGGAGGCGGGGAAGACCCAGTACTTC | - | TRBJ2-5 | TRBV5-1 | -
CASSPTKGGLGYEQYF | TGTGCCAGCTCACCAACCAAAGGGGGCCTCGGCTACGAGCAGTACTTC | TRBD1 | TRBJ2-7 | TRBV18 | -
CTSSHHNRVANYGYTF | TGCACCAGCAGCCATCATAACAGGGTGGCCAACTATGGCTACACCTTC | - | TRBJ1-2 | TRBV1 | -
CAISETGGYGYTF | TGTGCCATCAGTGAAACAGGGGGCTATGGCTACACCTTC | TRBD1 | TRBJ1-2 | TRBV10-3 | -
CASIKGNMNTEAFF | TGCGCCAGCATCAAGGGGAATATGAACACTGAAGCTTTCTTT | - | TRBJ1-1 | TRBV5-1 | -
CASSPGQGPMNTEAFF | TGCGCCAGCAGCCCAGGACAGGGTCCCATGAACACTGAAGCTTTCTTT | TRBD1 | TRBJ1-1 | TRBV5-1 | -
CASTVQGSSYEQYF | TGTGCCAGTACAGTACAGGGTTCGTCCTACGAGCAGTACTTC | - | TRBJ2-7 | TRBV28 | -
CASSLDRRDEQYF | TGTGCCAGCAGTCTGGACAGGAGGGACGAGCAGTACTTC | - | TRBJ2-7 | TRBV6-5 | -
CASSFNRGRETQYF | TGTGCCAGCAGCTTTAACCGAGGGAGAGAGACCCAGTACTTC | - | TRBJ2-5 | TRBV7-2 | once
CASGPWTGGGEQYF | TGTGCCAGCGGTCCATGGACAGGGGGCGGCGAGCAGTACTTC | TRBD1 | TRBJ2-7 | TRBV2 | -
CSASPLSETQYF | TGCAGTGCTAGTCCCCTCTCGGAGACCCAGTACTTC | - | TRBJ2-5 | TRBV20-1 | -
CASSVGLAGSYNEQFF | TGTGCCAGCAGCGTAGGACTAGCGGGCTCCTACAATGAGCAGTTCTTC | TRBD2 | TRBJ2-1 | TRBV9 | -
CASSKRTSGRGSNTGELFF | TGTGCCAGTAGTAAAAGGACTAGCGGGAGGGGCTCGAACACCGGGGAGCTGTTTTTT | TRBD2 | TRBJ2-2 | TRBV19 | -
CATSGKQRSTQYF | TGTGCCACCAGTGGGAAACAAAGGAGTACGCAGTATTTT | - | TRBJ2-3 | TRBV24-1 | -
CASSSLGQGAYYEQYF | TGTGCCAGCTCATCCCTCGGACAGGGGGCTTACTACGAGCAGTACTTC | TRBD1 | TRBJ2-7 | TRBV18 | -
CASSIDQRGGYNEQFF | TGTGCCAGTAGTATAGATCAACGCGGGGGGTACAATGAGCAGTTCTTC | TRBD2 | TRBJ2-1 | TRBV19 | once
CASSVLAGGYEQYF | TGTGCCAGCAGCGTATTAGCGGGGGGTTACGAGCAGTACTTC | TRBD2 | TRBJ2-7 | TRBV7-2 | -
CASKRTAKGEQFF | TGTGCCAGCAAAAGGACAGCAAAGGGTGAGCAGTTCTTC | - | TRBJ2-1 | TRBV6-5 | -
CASSRLGNTIYF | TGTGCCAGCAGTCGTTTGGGAAACACCATATATTTT | - | TRBJ1-3 | TRBV2 | -
CASSPPDRGQPQHF | TGTGCCAGCAGTCCCCCAGACAGGGGTCAGCCCCAGCATTTT | TRBD1 | TRBJ1-5 | TRBV28 | -
CASSPGLASYNEQFF | TGTGCCAGCTCACCAGGGCTAGCGTCCTACAATGAGCAGTTCTTC | - | TRBJ2-1 | TRBV18 | -
CASSLEDRRESPLHF | TGTGCCAGCAGCTTAGAGGACAGGCGTGAGTCACCCCTCCACTTT | TRBD1 | TRBJ1-6 | TRBV7-6 | -
CASTQTGGEQFF | TGTGCCAGCACCCAAACGGGGGGTGAGCAGTTCTTC | TRBD2 | TRBJ2-1 | TRBV6-1 | -
CASSLVLSLNTEAFF | TGTGCCAGCAGCTTGGTTTTAAGCCTGAACACTGAAGCTTTCTTT | - | TRBJ1-1 | TRBV5-4 | once
CASTLQHFSDTQYF | TGTGCCAGCACCCTACAGCATTTCTCGGATACGCAGTATTTT | - | TRBJ2-3 | TRBV7-2 | -
CASSFRTGLTTNEKLFF | TGTGCCAGCAGCTTCCGGACAGGGCTAACTACTAATGAAAAACTGTTTTTT | TRBD1 | TRBJ1-4 | TRBV5-8 | -
CAWSTGLAGRNEQFF | TGTGCCTGGAGTACCGGACTAGCGGGACGCAATGAGCAGTTCTTC | TRBD2 | TRBJ2-1 | TRBV30 | -
CAISESTREGRDEQFF | TGTGCCATCAGTGAGTCGACTCGGGAGGGCCGTGATGAGCAGTTCTTC | TRBD2 | TRBJ2-1 | TRBV10-3 | -
CASSPSLAFTSTDTQYF | TGTGCCAGCTCACCAAGCCTAGCGTTCACTAGCACAGATACGCAGTATTTT | - | TRBJ2-3 | TRBV18 | -
CASSLQGNQPQHF | TGCGCCAGCAGCTTGCAGGGCAATCAGCCCCAGCATTTT | - | TRBJ1-5 | TRBV5-1 | -
CASSVAPGQAYGYTF | TGTGCCAGCAGCGTAGCTCCGGGACAGGCCTATGGCTACACCTTC | TRBD1 | TRBJ1-2 | TRBV9 | -